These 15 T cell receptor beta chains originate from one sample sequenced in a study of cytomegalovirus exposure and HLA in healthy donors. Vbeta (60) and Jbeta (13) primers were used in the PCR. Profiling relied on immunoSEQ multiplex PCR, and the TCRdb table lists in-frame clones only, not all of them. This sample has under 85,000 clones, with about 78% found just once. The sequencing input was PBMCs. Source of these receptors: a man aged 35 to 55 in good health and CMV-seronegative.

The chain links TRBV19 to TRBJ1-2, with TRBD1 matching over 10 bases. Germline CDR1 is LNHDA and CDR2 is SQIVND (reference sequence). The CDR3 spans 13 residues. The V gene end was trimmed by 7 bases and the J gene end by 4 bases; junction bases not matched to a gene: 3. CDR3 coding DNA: TGTGCCAGTAACGACAGGGGGCTCTATGGCTACACCTTC. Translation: CASNDRGLYGYTF.

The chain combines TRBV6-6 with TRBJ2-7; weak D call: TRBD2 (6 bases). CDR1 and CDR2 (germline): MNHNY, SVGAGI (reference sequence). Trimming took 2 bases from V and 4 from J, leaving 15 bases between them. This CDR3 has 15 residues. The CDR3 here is CASSYKGGTGYEQYF. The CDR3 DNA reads TGTGCCAGCAGTTACAAGGGCGGGACGGGGTACGAGCAGTACTTC.

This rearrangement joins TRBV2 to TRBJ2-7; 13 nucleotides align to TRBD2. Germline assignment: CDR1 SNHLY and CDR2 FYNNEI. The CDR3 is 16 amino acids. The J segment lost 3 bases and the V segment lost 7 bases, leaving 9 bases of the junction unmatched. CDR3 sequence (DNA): TGTGCCAGCATGGCTACTAGCGGGAGGGCCCTCTACGAGCAGTACTTC. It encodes CASMATSGRALYEQYF.

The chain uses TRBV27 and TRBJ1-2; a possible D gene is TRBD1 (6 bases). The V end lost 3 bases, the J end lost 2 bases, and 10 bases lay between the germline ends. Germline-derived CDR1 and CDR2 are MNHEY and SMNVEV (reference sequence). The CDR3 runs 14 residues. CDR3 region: CASSLAGENYGYTF. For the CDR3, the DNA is TGTGCCAGCAGTTTGGCAGGGGAAAACTATGGCTACACCTTC.

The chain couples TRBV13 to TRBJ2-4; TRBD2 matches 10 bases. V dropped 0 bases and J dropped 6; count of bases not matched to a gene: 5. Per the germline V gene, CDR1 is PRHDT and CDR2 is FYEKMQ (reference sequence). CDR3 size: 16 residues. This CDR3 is CASSLGRAGGGNIQYF. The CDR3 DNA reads TGTGCCAGCAGCTTAGGCCGAGCGGGAGGGGGAAACATTCAGTACTTC.

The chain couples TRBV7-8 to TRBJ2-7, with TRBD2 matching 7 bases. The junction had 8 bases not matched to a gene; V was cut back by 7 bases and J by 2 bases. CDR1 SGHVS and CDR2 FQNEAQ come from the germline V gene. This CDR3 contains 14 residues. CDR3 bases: TGTGCCAGCAAAGGGGCTAGCGGTACCTACGAGCAGTACTTC. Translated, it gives CASKGASGTYEQYF.

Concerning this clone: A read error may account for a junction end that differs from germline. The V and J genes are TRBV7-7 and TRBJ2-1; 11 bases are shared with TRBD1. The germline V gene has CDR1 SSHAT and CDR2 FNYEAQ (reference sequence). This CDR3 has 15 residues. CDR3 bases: TGTGCTAGCAGCCGAGGACAGGGGGCCAACAATGAGCAGTTCTTC. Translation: CASSRGQGANNEQFF.

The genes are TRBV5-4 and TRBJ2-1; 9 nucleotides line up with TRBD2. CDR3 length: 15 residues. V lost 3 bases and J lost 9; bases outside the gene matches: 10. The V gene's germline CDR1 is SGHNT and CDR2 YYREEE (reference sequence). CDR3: CASSSLAGGLSEQFF. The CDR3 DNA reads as TGTGCCAGCAGCTCCCTTGCGGGAGGGCTCAGTGAGCAGTTCTTC.

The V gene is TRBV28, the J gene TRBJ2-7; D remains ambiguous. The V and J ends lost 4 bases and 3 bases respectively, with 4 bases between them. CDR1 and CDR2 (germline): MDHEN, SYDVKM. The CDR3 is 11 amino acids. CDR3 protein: CASSSLYEQYF. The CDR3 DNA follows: TGTGCCAGCAGTTCCCTCTACGAGCAGTACTTC.

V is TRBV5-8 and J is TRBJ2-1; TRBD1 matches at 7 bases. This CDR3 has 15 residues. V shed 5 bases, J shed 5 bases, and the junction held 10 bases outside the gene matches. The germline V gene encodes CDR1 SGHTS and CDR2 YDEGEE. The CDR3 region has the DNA TGTGCCAGCAGATTCGGGACAGAATCTAACAATGAGCAGTTCTTC. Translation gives CASRFGTESNNEQFF.

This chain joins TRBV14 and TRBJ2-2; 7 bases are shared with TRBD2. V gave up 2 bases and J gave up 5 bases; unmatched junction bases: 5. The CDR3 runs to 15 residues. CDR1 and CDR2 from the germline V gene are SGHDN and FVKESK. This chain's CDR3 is CASSQRGRDTGELFF. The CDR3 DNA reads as TGTGCCAGCAGCCAACGCGGGAGAGATACCGGGGAGCTGTTTTTT.

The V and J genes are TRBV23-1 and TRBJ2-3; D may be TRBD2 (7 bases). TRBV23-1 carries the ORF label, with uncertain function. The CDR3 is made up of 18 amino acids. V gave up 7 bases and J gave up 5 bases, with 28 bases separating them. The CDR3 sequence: CASTPPSFRGAHRDTQYF. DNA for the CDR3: TGCGCCAGCACTCCCCCGTCATTCCGGGGGGCGCATAGAGATACGCAGTATTTT.

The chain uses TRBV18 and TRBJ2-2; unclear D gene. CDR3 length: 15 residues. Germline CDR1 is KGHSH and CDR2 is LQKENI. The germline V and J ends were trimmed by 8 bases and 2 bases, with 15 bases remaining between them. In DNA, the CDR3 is TGTGCCAGCCCTTCCACCTCGGGTAACACCGGGGAGCTGTTTTTT. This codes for CASPSTSGNTGELFF.

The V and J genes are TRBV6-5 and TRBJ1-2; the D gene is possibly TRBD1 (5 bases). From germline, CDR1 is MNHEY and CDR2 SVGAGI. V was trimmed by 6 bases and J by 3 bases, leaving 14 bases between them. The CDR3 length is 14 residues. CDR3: CASSPNTGYYGYTF. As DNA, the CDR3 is TGTGCCAGCAGCCCGAACACAGGATACTATGGCTACACCTTC.

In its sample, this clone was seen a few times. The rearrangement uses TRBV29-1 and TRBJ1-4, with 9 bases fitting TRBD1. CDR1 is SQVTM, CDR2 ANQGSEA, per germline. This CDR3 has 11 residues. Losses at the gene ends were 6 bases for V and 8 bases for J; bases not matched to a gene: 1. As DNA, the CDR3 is TGCAGCGTCGACAGGGGGGAAAAACTGTTTTTT. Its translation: CSVDRGEKLFF.